This TCR beta chain was obtained from a study of beta chain features in type 1 diabetes. Study overall: Sorted cell examination encompassed 100 million to 110 million cells across all samples. Points from the study as a whole: In comparison with healthy donors, patients had naive, central memory and Treg TCRB repertoires that appeared more similar.

Expressed TCRB transcripts were sequenced because the isolated RNA had all been reverse transcribed beforehand. Using immunoSEQ multiplex PCR, the repertoire was profiled, and TCRdb retains in-frame clones only, with some absent. This sample yields 450,000 to 600,000 clones, of which 30% are seen a single time; 0.065% belongs to the top ten. The single heparinised draw taken from each donor contained approximately 100 mL of blood on average. Without exception, sorted populations had purity beyond 98%. CDR1 is SGHTA and CDR2 is FQGNSA in the germline V gene. The CDR3 covers 19 residues. Trimming removed 1 base from V and 0 bases from J; junction bases left unmatched: 11. Turning to this clone: Its antigen remains unidentified.

This chain links TRBV7-2 with TRBJ2-4; 8 bases agree with TRBD2. The source material was naive CD4+ T cells from blood. This clonotype originated in a man between 18 and 29 years old in good health. CDR3 DNA sequence: TGTGCCAGCAGCTTAGAAGTGGCGGGACTAGGACGAGCCAAAAACATTCAGTACTTC. Its translation: CASSLEVAGLGRAKNIQYF.